A selection of T cell receptor beta chains follows, all from one sample in a study of PD-1 blockade in classical Hodgkin lymphoma. Profiling relied on immunoSEQ multiplex PCR, and the TCRdb table lists in-frame clones only, not all of them. In the table there are about 13,000 clones, about four fifths of which are singletons. Here the sequenced sample was peripheral blood mononuclear cells (PBMCs), taken at baseline. The receptor set was obtained from a human donor with classical Hodgkin lymphoma. Both conserved end residues are part of each CDR3. D genes are given only for firm matches. A row's size may be missing; if present it is once, few, many or a size class.

d_gene | j_gene | v_gene | abundance | CDR3aa | CDR3nt
TRBD1 | TRBJ2-7 | TRBV2 | NA | CASSGQGARGRYYEQYF | TGTGCCAGCAGTGGACAGGGGGCAAGGGGGCGGTACTACGAGCAGTACTTC
NA | TRBJ2-7 | TRBV7-2 | NA | CASSWDISYEQYF | TGTGCCAGCAGCTGGGACATTTCCTACGAGCAGTACTTC
TRBD1 | TRBJ1-1 | TRBV6-5 | NA | CASRQGTLTEAFF | TGTGCCAGTCGACAGGGGACTCTCACTGAAGCTTTCTTT
NA | TRBJ2-5 | TRBV6-5 | once | CASSSWGAKTQYF | TGTGCCAGCAGTTCTTGGGGGGCAAAGACCCAGTACTTC
TRBD1 | TRBJ2-6 | TRBV19 | NA | CASSSVAGTVSSGANVLTF | TGTGCCAGTAGTTCCGTCGCCGGGACAGTGAGCTCTGGGGCCAACGTCCTGACTTTC
NA | TRBJ1-2 | TRBV29-1 | NA | CSVVLSTGGYTF | TGCAGCGTTGTATTATCGACTGGCGGCTACACCTTC
NA | TRBJ1-6 | TRBV7-9 | NA | CASSFSGAGRNSPLHF | TGTGCCAGCAGCTTCTCGGGGGCGGGTAGGAATTCACCCCTCCACTTT
NA | TRBJ1-1 | TRBV15 | NA | CATSNPTDRAAFF | TGTGCCACCAGCAATCCGACAGACCGGGCAGCTTTCTTT
TRBD1 | TRBJ1-5 | TRBV19 | few | CATLSWTGSNQPQHF | TGTGCCACCTTAAGTTGGACAGGGAGCAATCAGCCCCAGCATTTT
NA | TRBJ2-7 | TRBV5-1 | NA | CASSSSASYEQYF | TGCGCCAGCAGTTCCAGCGCTTCATACGAGCAGTACTTC
NA | TRBJ2-5 | TRBV5-1 | NA | CASSLDQETQYF | TGCGCCAGCAGCCTGGACCAAGAGACCCAGTACTTC
TRBD2 | TRBJ2-5 | TRBV7-3 | NA | CASSLRGLAGGGTQYF | TGTGCCAGCAGCTTACGGGGACTAGCGGGAGGGGGGACCCAGTACTTC
NA | TRBJ2-3 | TRBV28 | NA | CASSFPAVSTDTQYF | TGTGCCAGCAGTTTCCCAGCGGTTAGCACAGATACGCAGTATTTT
NA | TRBJ1-5 | TRBV6-6 | NA | CASSYLDQPQHF | TGTGCCAGCAGTTACTTGGATCAGCCCCAGCATTTT
NA | TRBJ2-3 | TRBV18 | NA | CASSPPEVASDTQYF | TGTGCCAGCTCACCACCTGAGGTAGCATCAGATACGCAGTATTTT
NA | TRBJ1-5 | TRBV7-9 | NA | CASSLQWEPQHF | TGTGCCAGCAGCCTCCAGTGGGAGCCCCAGCATTTT
NA | TRBJ2-2 | TRBV7-3 | NA | CASSLETGGELFF | TGTGCCAGCAGCTTAGAAACGGGCGGGGAGCTGTTTTTT
NA | TRBJ2-7 | TRBV18 | few | CASSLKPGINEQYF | TGTGCCAGCTCACTTAAACCGGGGATAAACGAGCAGTACTTC
NA | TRBJ2-5 | TRBV9 | NA | CASSVPQGGTETQYF | TGTGCCAGCAGCGTTCCGCAGGGCGGAACAGAGACCCAGTACTTC
NA | TRBJ1-1 | TRBV10-1 | NA | CASSSGRQVGKNTEAFF | TGCGCCAGCAGCTCCGGGAGACAGGTTGGGAAGAACACTGAAGCTTTCTTT
NA | TRBJ2-7 | TRBV11-3 | NA | CASSSPGTPTNEQYF | TGTGCCAGCAGCTCCCCCGGGACTCCTACCAACGAGCAGTACTTC
NA | TRBJ2-1 | TRBV9 | NA | CASSVGPGSPHEQFF | TGTGCCAGCAGCGTAGGTCCCGGGAGCCCCCATGAGCAGTTCTTC
TRBD1 | TRBJ2-7 | TRBV28 | few | CASKLTGPYEQYF | TGTGCCAGCAAACTGACAGGGCCGTACGAGCAGTACTTC
TRBD1 | TRBJ2-7 | TRBV10-3 | NA | CATGTVSYEQYF | TGTGCCACCGGGACAGTTAGCTACGAGCAGTACTTC
NA | TRBJ2-3 | TRBV28 | NA | CASSFLQGTDTQYF | TGTGCCAGCAGTTTCCTACAGGGAACAGATACGCAGTATTTT
NA | TRBJ2-5 | TRBV14 | NA | CASSPVQTQETQYF | TGTGCCAGCAGCCCTGTGCAAACTCAAGAGACCCAGTACTTC
NA | TRBJ2-7 | TRBV7-6 | NA | CASSPGPNYEQYF | TGTGCCAGCAGCCCCGGACCGAACTACGAGCAGTACTTC
TRBD1 | TRBJ2-5 | TRBV4-2 | NA | CASSQNDRGQETQYF | TGTGCCAGCAGCCAAAACGACAGGGGTCAAGAGACCCAGTACTTC
TRBD2 | TRBJ2-2 | TRBV19 | few | CASRGLAGAIAGELFF | TGTGCCAGTAGAGGGTTGGCGGGAGCCATCGCCGGGGAGCTGTTTTTT
TRBD2 | TRBJ2-5 | TRBV5-1 | NA | CASSFGVGGSQETQYF | TGCGCCAGCAGCTTCGGGGTGGGAGGGAGCCAAGAGACCCAGTACTTC
NA | TRBJ2-7 | TRBV6-5 | NA | CASSYTLDSYEQYF | TGTGCCAGCAGTTACACCCTAGACAGCTACGAGCAGTACTTC
TRBD2 | TRBJ2-5 | TRBV6-4 | NA | CASSVSSGGQETQYF | TGTGCCAGCAGTGTTTCCAGCGGGGGACAAGAGACCCAGTACTTC
TRBD2 | TRBJ2-7 | TRBV2 | NA | CATHRTSGSWEQYF | TGTGCCACCCACCGGACTAGCGGGAGTTGGGAGCAGTACTTC
NA | TRBJ1-5 | TRBV10-3 | once | CAISETQPSNQPQHF | TGTGCCATCAGTGAGACGCAGCCTTCCAATCAGCCCCAGCATTTT
TRBD2 | TRBJ2-1 | TRBV9 | NA | CASSMGTSGSRGEQFF | TGTGCCAGCAGCATGGGGACTAGCGGGAGTCGGGGTGAGCAGTTCTTC
TRBD1 | TRBJ1-1 | TRBV28 | NA | CASSLVRGQAFF | TGTGCCAGCAGTTTAGTCAGGGGGCAAGCTTTCTTT